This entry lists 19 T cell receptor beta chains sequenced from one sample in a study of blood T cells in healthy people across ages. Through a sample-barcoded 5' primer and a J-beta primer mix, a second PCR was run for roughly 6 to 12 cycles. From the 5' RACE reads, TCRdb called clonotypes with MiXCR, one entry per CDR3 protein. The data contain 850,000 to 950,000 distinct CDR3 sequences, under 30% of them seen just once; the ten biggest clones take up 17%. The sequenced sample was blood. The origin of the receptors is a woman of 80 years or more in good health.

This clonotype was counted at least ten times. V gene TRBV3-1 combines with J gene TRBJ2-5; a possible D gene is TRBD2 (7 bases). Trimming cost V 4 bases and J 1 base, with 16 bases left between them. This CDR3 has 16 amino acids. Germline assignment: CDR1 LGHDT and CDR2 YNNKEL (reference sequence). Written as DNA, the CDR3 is TGTGCCAGCAGCCCTCAGACGGGGGGCCCCCAAGAGACCCAGTACTTC. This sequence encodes CASSPQTGGPQETQYF.

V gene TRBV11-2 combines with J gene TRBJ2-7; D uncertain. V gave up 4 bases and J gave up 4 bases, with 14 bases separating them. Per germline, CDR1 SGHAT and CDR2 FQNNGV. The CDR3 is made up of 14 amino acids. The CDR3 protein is CASSSKRRTYEQYF. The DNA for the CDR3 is TGTGCCAGCAGCTCCAAAAGACGGACGTACGAGCAGTACTTC.

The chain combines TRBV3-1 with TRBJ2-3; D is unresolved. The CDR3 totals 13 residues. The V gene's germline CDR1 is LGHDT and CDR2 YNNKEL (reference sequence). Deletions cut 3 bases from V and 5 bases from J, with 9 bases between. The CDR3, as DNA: TGTGCCAGCAGCCATAGAATCGAAGATACGCAGTATTTT. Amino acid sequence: CASSHRIEDTQYF.

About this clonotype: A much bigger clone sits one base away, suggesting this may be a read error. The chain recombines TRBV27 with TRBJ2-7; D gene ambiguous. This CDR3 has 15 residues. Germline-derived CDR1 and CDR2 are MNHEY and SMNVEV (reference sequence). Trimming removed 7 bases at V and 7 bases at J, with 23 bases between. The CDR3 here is CASTTTWATKFEQYF. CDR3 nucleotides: TGTGCCAGCACCACCACCTGGGCTACTAAATTTGAGCAGTACTTC.

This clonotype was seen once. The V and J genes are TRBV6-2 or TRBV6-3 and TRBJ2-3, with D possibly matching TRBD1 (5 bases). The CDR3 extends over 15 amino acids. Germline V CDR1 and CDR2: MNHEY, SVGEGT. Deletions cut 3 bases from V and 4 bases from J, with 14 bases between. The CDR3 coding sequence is TGTGCCAGCAGTTATGGCCAGGGCGAAGCAGATACGCAGTATTTT. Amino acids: CASSYGQGEADTQYF.

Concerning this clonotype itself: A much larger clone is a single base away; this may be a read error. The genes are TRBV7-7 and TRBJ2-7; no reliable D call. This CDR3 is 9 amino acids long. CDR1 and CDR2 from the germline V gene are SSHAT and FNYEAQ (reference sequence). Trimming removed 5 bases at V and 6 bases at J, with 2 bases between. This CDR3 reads CASSPEQYF. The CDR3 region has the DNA TGTGCCAGCAGCCCCGAGCAGTACTTC.

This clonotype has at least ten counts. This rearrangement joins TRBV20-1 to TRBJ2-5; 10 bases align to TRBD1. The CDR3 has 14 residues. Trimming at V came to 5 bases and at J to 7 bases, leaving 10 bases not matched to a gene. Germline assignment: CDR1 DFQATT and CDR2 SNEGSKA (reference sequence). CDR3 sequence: CSAQPGQGRTTQYF. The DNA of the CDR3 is TGCAGTGCTCAGCCGGGACAGGGGAGGACGACCCAGTACTTC.

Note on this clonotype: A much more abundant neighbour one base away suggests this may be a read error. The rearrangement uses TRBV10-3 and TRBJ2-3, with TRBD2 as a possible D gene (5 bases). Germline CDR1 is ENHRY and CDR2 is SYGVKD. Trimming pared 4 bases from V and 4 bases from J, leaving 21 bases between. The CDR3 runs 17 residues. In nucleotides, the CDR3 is TGTGCCATCAGTGTCCCCCCGGAGAGGGAGACGGCAGATACGCAGTATTTT. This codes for CAISVPPERETADTQYF.

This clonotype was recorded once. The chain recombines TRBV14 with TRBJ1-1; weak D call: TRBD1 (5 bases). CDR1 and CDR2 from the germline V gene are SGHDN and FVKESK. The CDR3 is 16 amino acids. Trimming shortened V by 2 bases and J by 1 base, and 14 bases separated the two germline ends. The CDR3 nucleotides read TGTGCCAGCAGCCAATTCGGGAGACAGCCGAACACTGAAGCTTTCTTT. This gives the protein CASSQFGRQPNTEAFF.

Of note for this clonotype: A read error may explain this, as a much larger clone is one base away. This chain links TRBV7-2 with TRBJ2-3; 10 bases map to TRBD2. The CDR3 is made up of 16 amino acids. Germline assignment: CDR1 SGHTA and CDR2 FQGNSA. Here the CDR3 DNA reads TGTGTCAGCAGCTTAGATAGCGGGGGGTCCACAGATACGCAGTATTTT. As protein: CVSSLDSGGSTDTQYF.

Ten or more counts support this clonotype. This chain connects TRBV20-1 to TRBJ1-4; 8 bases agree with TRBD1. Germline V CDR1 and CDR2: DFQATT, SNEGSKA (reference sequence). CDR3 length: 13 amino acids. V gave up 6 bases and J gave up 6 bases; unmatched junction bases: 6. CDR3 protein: CSAPTGVHEKLFF. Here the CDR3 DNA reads TGCAGTGCCCCGACAGGGGTGCATGAAAAACTGTTTTTT.

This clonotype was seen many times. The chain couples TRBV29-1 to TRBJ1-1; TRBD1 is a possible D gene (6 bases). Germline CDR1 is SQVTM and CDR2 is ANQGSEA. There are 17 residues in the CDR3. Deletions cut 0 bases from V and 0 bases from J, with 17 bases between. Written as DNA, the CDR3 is TGCAGCGTTGAAGATGTTAGGGGGAACCTCATGAACACTGAAGCTTTCTTT. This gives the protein CSVEDVRGNLMNTEAFF.

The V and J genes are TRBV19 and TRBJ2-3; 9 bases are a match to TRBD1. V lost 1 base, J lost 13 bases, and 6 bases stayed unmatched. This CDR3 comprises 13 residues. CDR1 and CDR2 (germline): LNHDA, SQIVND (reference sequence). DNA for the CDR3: TGTGCCAGTAGTATAGCCCAGGGACAGGGTAAGTATTTT. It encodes CASSIAQGQGKYF.

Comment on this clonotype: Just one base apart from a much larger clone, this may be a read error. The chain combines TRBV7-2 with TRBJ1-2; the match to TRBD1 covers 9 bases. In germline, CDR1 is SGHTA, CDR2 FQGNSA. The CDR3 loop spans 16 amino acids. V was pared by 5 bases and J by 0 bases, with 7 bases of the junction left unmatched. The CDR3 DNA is TGTGCCAGCAGCCGGGACAGGGAGCATGCTAACTATGGCTACACCTTC. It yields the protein CASSRDREHANYGYTF.

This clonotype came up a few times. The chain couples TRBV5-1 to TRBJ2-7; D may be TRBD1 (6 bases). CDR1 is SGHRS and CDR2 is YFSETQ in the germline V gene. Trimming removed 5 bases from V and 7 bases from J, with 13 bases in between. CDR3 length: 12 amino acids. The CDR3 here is CASRQGNGEQYF. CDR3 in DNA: TGCGCCAGCAGGCAGGGGAATGGTGAGCAGTACTTC.

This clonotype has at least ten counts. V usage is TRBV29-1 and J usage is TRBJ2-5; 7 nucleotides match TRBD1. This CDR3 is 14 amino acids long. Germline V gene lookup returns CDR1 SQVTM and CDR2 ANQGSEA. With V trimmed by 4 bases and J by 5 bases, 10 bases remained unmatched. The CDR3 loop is CSVVRPDRAETQYF. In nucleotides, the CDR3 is TGCAGCGTTGTTCGCCCAGACAGGGCCGAGACCCAGTACTTC.

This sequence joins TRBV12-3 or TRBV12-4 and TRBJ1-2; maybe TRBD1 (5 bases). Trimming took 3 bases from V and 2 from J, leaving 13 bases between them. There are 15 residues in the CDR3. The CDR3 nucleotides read TGTGCCAGCAGTTTCCGGGACGAGAGCAACTATGGCTACACCTTC. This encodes CASSFRDESNYGYTF.

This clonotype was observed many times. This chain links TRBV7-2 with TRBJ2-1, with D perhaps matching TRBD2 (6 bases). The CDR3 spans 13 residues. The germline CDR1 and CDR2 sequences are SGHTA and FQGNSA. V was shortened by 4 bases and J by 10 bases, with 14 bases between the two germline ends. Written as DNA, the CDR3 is TGTGCCAGCAGCTCCGGGAGACGAGGGGAGCAGTTCTTC. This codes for CASSSGRRGEQFF.

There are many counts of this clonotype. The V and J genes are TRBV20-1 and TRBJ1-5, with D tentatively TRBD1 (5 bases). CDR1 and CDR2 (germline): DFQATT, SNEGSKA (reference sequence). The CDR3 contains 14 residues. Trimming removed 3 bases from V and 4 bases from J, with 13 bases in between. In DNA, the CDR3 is TGCAGTGCTAGGAGCAGGGTGGGGAATCAGCCCCAGCATTTT. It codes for CSARSRVGNQPQHF.